The 14 T cell receptor beta chains listed next were all sequenced from one sample in a study of CD8 T cells in Susac syndrome. Random hexamers were used to reverse transcribe the RNA input (about 0.5 to 1 ug). TCRdb reanalysed the immunoSEQ multiplex PCR reads using MiXCR and keeps one entry per CDR3 protein. The sample contains about 89,000 distinct CDR3 sequences, around 93% of which appear only once. The sequenced material came from CD8+ T cells from PBMCs. The receptor set was obtained from a human donor in good health.

The rearrangement joins TRBV30 to TRBJ2-1; D gene uncertain. Germline-derived CDR1 and CDR2 are GTSNPN and SVGIG (reference sequence). This CDR3 contains 14 residues. Trimming stripped 2 bases from V and 1 base from J, with 9 bases between. CDR3 amino acids: CAWSPVSSYNEQFF. CDR3 DNA: TGTGCCTGGAGTCCCGTCAGTTCCTACAATGAGCAGTTCTTC.

This sequence joins TRBV16 and TRBJ2-1; no firm D call. Germline V CDR1 and CDR2: KGHSY, FQNENV. The CDR3 is 12 amino acids. V was shortened by 1 base and J by 7 bases, with 5 bases between the two germline ends. CDR3 residues: CASSQWGNEQFF. In DNA, the CDR3 is TGTGCCAGCAGCCAATGGGGAAATGAGCAGTTCTTC.

V is TRBV6-1 and J is TRBJ2-6; D perhaps matches TRBD2 (6 bases). The germline V and J ends were trimmed by 5 bases and 0 bases, with 11 bases remaining between them. CDR3 size: 16 residues. Germline V lookup: CDR1 MNHNS, CDR2 SASEGT. DNA of the CDR3: TGTGCCAGCAGTCCCGACGGGAGCTCTGGGGCCAACGTCCTGACTTTC. Translated: CASSPDGSSGANVLTF.

The V call is TRBV4-2, the J call TRBJ1-1; TRBD1 agrees at 7 bases. CDR3 length: 16 residues. Per the germline V gene, CDR1 is LGHNA and CDR2 is YNFKEQ. Trimming at V came to 4 bases and at J to 4 bases, leaving 12 bases not matched to a gene. Here the CDR3 DNA reads TGTGCCAGCAGCCCGCAGGGGGGGAGCCCTGTCACTGAAGCTTTCTTT. It specifies CASSPQGGSPVTEAFF.

CDR3: CASSLTSGELFF. The CDR3 DNA reads as TGCGCCAGCAGCTTAACCAGCGGGGAGCTGTTTTTT. V is TRBV5-1 and J is TRBJ2-2; D not certain. V was trimmed by 2 bases and J by 7 bases, leaving 6 bases between them. Per the germline V gene, CDR1 is SGHRS and CDR2 is YFSETQ. The CDR3 loop spans 12 amino acids.

The gene calls are TRBV7-6 and TRBJ2-3; 8 nucleotides agree with TRBD1. The CDR3 covers 14 residues. Losses at the gene ends were 5 bases for V and 4 bases for J; bases not matched to a gene: 5. Germline V gives CDR1 SGHVS, CDR2 FNYEAQ. The CDR3 coding sequence is TGTGCCAGCAGCGCGCGGACAGGGCCAGATACGCAGTATTTT. Its protein product is CASSARTGPDTQYF.

The chain uses TRBV4-1 and TRBJ2-2, with a tentative D call TRBD2 (5 bases). Trimming left V 4 bases short and J 7 bases short, with 19 bases between. Germline V gene data show CDR1 as MGHRA and CDR2 as YSYEKL. The CDR3 has 16 residues. The CDR3 here is CASSPREGTIIGELFF. Written as DNA, the CDR3 is TGCGCCAGCAGCCCACGTGAGGGCACGATCATCGGGGAGCTGTTTTTT.

The chain joins TRBV6-2 or TRBV6-3 to TRBJ2-2, with unresolved D. The CDR3 has 13 residues. Germline V lookup: CDR1 MNHEY, CDR2 SVGEGT. V was pared by 4 bases and J by 6 bases, with 9 bases between. CDR3 DNA sequence: TGTGCCAGCAGTTCGCACTATGCCGGGGAGCTGTTTTTT. This translates into CASSSHYAGELFF.

The genes are TRBV6-2 or TRBV6-3 and TRBJ1-1; 7 nucleotides align to TRBD1. This CDR3 is built from 14 residues. After removal of 4 bases from V and 3 bases from J, the junction contained 5 bases not matched to a gene. Germline V gene data show CDR1 as MNHEY and CDR2 as SVGEGT. CDR3 DNA: TGTGCCAGCAGTTTCTCCGACAGGGACACTGAAGCTTTCTTT. Protein: CASSFSDRDTEAFF.

The V and J genes are TRBV13 and TRBJ1-1; D unclear. This CDR3 has 15 residues. Looked up from germline, CDR1 is PRHDT and CDR2 is FYEKMQ (reference sequence). V lost 6 bases, J lost 4 bases, and 18 bases lay in between. The CDR3 here is CASSSPSGDTTEAFF. CDR3 nucleotide sequence: TGTGCCAGCAGTTCCCCCAGCGGGGATACCACTGAAGCTTTCTTT.

V usage is TRBV19 and J usage is TRBJ1-2; unclear D gene. Germline lookup yields CDR1 LNHDA and CDR2 SQIVND (reference sequence). The V end was cut by 10 bases, the J end by 7 bases, with 13 bases between. The CDR3 spans 11 residues. CDR3 nucleotide sequence: TGTGCCACCCAGTGGGGTGTTGGCTACACCTTC. Its protein is CATQWGVGYTF. Full variable domain (outside the CDR3, taken from reference TRBV19 and TRBJ1-2): DGGITQSPKYLFRKEGQNVTLSCEQNLNHDAMYWYRQDPGQGLRLIYYSQIVNDFQKGDIAEGYSVSREKKESFPLTVTSAQKNPTAFYLCATQWGVGYTFGSGTRLTVV.

This chain uses TRBV9 with TRBJ2-3; weak D call: TRBD2 (6 bases). Per germline, CDR1 SGDLS and CDR2 YYNGEE. Trimming cost V 8 bases and J 0 bases, with 16 bases left between them. This CDR3 is 15 amino acids long. DNA of the CDR3: TGTGCCAGTAATCGGGGCGGGGCTAGCACAGATACGCAGTATTTT. Amino acids: CASNRGGASTDTQYF.

The chain carries TRBV3-1 and TRBJ1-1, with D perhaps TRBD1 (6 bases). This CDR3 comprises 14 residues. Germline CDR1 reads LGHDT; CDR2 reads YNNKEL (reference sequence). The V gene lost 4 bases and the J gene lost 5 bases, with 14 bases spanning the gap. The CDR3 DNA sequence: TGTGCCAGCAGCCTCACAGGGTGGGAGACTGAAGCTTTCTTT. It codes for CASSLTGWETEAFF.

The gene calls are TRBV7-6 and TRBJ2-7; D not certain. Trimming stripped 1 base from V and 1 base from J, with 8 bases between. The CDR3 is made up of 14 amino acids. Germline assignment: CDR1 SGHVS and CDR2 FNYEAQ. Here the CDR3 reads CASSLGGPSYEQYF. The DNA of the CDR3 is TGTGCCAGCAGCTTAGGCGGACCGTCCTACGAGCAGTACTTC.